Described below is a single T cell receptor (beta chain) sequence and its context. This sample was included in a study of blood T cell repertoires in COVID-19. Study-level information: Some COVID-19 samples were acute and others convalescent; all came from the United States, Italy and Spain. In each case, the material was cDNA or gDNA derived from T cells, B-cell-depleted T cells, or PBMCs.

Study processing details: Amplification of reference gene primers was used by the study to estimate nucleated cell counts. Only in-frame clones appear in the TCRdb table, and some are missing; sequencing was by immunoSEQ multiplex PCR. V and J calls and clone size are those listed in that table; D and trimming were worked out from the DNA. The table lists fewer than 300,000 clones, about 88% of them singletons. Trimming cost V 7 bases and J 6 bases; bases outside gene matches: 6. Germline V gene lookup returns CDR1 MNHEY and CDR2 SVGAGI. This CDR3 contains 15 residues. The V call is TRBV6-5, the J call TRBJ2-2; 12 bases fit TRBD2. The specimen was peripheral blood. The origin of this receptor is a woman aged 35 to 49 who had recovered from COVID-19. CDR3 bases: TGTGCCAGCACCGGACTAGCGGGGAAGGCCGGGGAGCTGTTTTTT. Residues: CASTGLAGKAGELFF.